This is a list of T cell receptor beta chains from one sample in a study of blood T cells in healthy people across ages. TCRdb re-called the 5' RACE reads with MiXCR, one entry per CDR3 protein. The profile shows fewer than 900,000 distinct CDR3 sequences, 40% to 45% of them singletons. Sequenced sample: blood. Receptors originate from a woman aged 60-75 years in good health. The CDR3 runs from the conserved cysteine through the conserved F or W. Fields, in order: CDR3 length, clone size, D gene, J gene, V gene, CDR3 DNA, CDR3 protein. D genes are given only for firm matches. Clone size, where shown, is once, few, many, or a class for clones that have expanded.

14 . TRBD1 TRBJ1-2 TRBV5-1 TGCGCCAGCAGCAAGACAGGGAGGATCTATGGCTACACCTTC CASSKTGRIYGYTF
16 . TRBD2 TRBJ2-7 TRBV10-3 TGTGCCATCAGTGAGGGTGTTAGCGGGACTTTGGGCGAGCAGTACTTC CAISEGVSGTLGEQYF
13 . . TRBJ2-3 TRBV7-8 TGTGCCAGCAGCTTAGTTCTGGGGGGTACGCAGTATTTT CASSLVLGGTQYF
15 once . TRBJ1-1 TRBV6-2/TRBV6-3 TGTGCCAGCAACCTGGGGGGCGGACGGCACACTGAAGCTTTCTTT CASNLGGGRHTEAFF
15 . TRBD1 TRBJ2-7 TRBV4-3 TGCGCCAGCAGCCAAGTTACGGGACAGTCATACGAGCAGTACTTC CASSQVTGQSYEQYF
14 . TRBD1 TRBJ1-1 TRBV12-3/TRBV12-4 TGTGCCAGCAGACTAAAGGGGGCGTCCACTGAAGCTTTCTTT CASRLKGASTEAFF
18 few . TRBJ2-6 TRBV4-2 TGTGCCAGCAGCCAAGAGAACACATACAACTCTGGGGCCAACGTCCTGACTTTC CASSQENTYNSGANVLTF
15 . . TRBJ2-2 TRBV3-1 TGTGCCAGCAGCCCGCTACAGGGTTACACCGGGGAGCTGTTTTTT CASSPLQGYTGELFF
11 . TRBD2 TRBJ2-1 TRBV20-1 TGCAGTGCTCCGACTAGCCCTGAGCAGTTCTTC CSAPTSPEQFF
17 few TRBD2 TRBJ2-5 TRBV7-2 TGTGCCAGCAGCTTAGTCCTCACCACTAGCGGGGAAGAGACCCAGTACTTC CASSLVLTTSGEETQYF
13 few . TRBJ2-3 TRBV24-1 TGTGCCACCAGTGATCGAGGCACAGATACGCAGTATTTT CATSDRGTDTQYF
15 few TRBD1 TRBJ1-5 TRBV12-3/TRBV12-4 TGTGCCAGCAATATGGGACAGGGTGGCAATCAGCCCCAGCATTTT CASNMGQGGNQPQHF
11 . . TRBJ2-1 TRBV7-2 TGTGCCAGCAGCTATACCGGGAGGCAGTTCTTC CASSYTGRQFF
13 . . TRBJ1-1 TRBV6-1 TGTGCCAGCAGTCAGGAAATAGGCACTGAAGCTTTCTTT CASSQEIGTEAFF
15 . . TRBJ2-7 TRBV13 TGTGCCAGCAGCGCGGCCGGGACCGTCTCCTACGAGCAGTACTTC CASSAAGTVSYEQYF
13 . . TRBJ2-5 TRBV12-3/TRBV12-4 TGTGCCAGCAGTCCCTGGGGGGGCCAAGCCCAGTACTTC CASSPWGGQAQYF
16 many . TRBJ2-2 TRBV3-1 TGTGCCAGCAGCCAAGTGAGGGGAGGTAATACCGGGGAGCTGTTTTTT CASSQVRGGNTGELFF
14 few . TRBJ2-3 TRBV21-1 TGTGCCAGCACCCGGACTAGCGGTGTAGATACGCAGTATTTT CASTRTSGVDTQYF
15 few TRBD2 TRBJ2-3 TRBV20-1 TGCAGTGCTAGCCGCGGGCTAGCGGGAGCCCATACGCAGTATTTT CSASRGLAGAHTQYF
16 . TRBD1 TRBJ2-7 TRBV4-2 TGTGCCAGCAGCCAAGGGACAGGGTATTCCACCTACGAGCAGTACTTC CASSQGTGYSTYEQYF
11 few . TRBJ1-4 TRBV28 TGTGCCAGCGCTTGGAGGCAGAAACTGTTTTTT CASAWRQKLFF
17 . TRBD1 TRBJ1-4 TRBV7-9 TGTGCCAGCAGCCCTGGGACAGGGGGAACAACTAATGAAAAACTGTTTTTT CASSPGTGGTTNEKLFF
14 . TRBD2 TRBJ2-1 TRBV27 TGTGCCAGCAGTGTCCGACTAGCGGCTAATGAGCAGTTCTTC CASSVRLAANEQFF
13 many . TRBJ2-7 TRBV5-5 TGTGCCAGCAGCGTGTCACGGGGGTACGAGCAGTACTTC CASSVSRGYEQYF
14 many TRBD2 TRBJ2-1 TRBV20-1 TGCAGTGCTGAAACTAGCGGGAGTAGGAATGAGCAGTTCTTC CSAETSGSRNEQFF
14 . . TRBJ1-3 TRBV6-1 TGTGCCAGCGAATTCGGGACGAAGAGAAACACCATATATTTT CASEFGTKRNTIYF
14 once . TRBJ2-3 TRBV10-3 TGTGCCATCAGTGAGTCCTCGACGGGAGATACGCAGTATTTT CAISESSTGDTQYF
16 . . TRBJ2-1 TRBV18 TGTGCCAGCTCACCATTAGAGGACTCCCGTGCCAATGAGCAGTTCTTC CASSPLEDSRANEQFF
15 . . TRBJ2-2 TRBV25-1 TGTGCCAGCGGGCGCCGGGACAAGAACACCGGGGAGCTGTTTTTT CASGRRDKNTGELFF
14 . . TRBJ2-3 TRBV20-1 TGCAGTGCTAGAGTACAGCCTAGCACAGATACGCAGTATTTT CSARVQPSTDTQYF
18 . TRBD2 TRBJ2-5 TRBV6-1 TGTGCCAGCAGGTCTAGCGGGGGCCTCTTGACCGACCAAGAGACCCAGTACTTC CASRSSGGLLTDQETQYF
13 . TRBD1 TRBJ1-1 TRBV28 TGTGCCAGCAGGCAGGGGACAGAGTCTGAAGCTTTCTTT CASRQGTESEAFF
14 . . TRBJ2-7 TRBV7-9 TGTGCCAGCAGCGTCTTCGATCAGGGCAACGAGCAGTACTTC CASSVFDQGNEQYF
17 . TRBD2 TRBJ2-7 TRBV28 TGTGCCAGCAGTTCCGAGACTAGCGCCGTCCCCTACAATGAGCAGTACTTC CASSSETSAVPYNEQYF
13 . . TRBJ2-7 TRBV10-3 TGTGCCATCGGACACACAACTCTTTACGAGCAGTACTTC CAIGHTTLYEQYF
15 . . TRBJ1-5 TRBV20-1 TGCAGTGCTAGAGTAGCGGGGAAAGACAATCAGCCCCAGCATTTT CSARVAGKDNQPQHF
14 many TRBD2 TRBJ2-7 TRBV10-3 TGTGCCATCAGGGGACTAGCGGACTCCTACGAGCAGTACTTC CAIRGLADSYEQYF
18 . . TRBJ2-2 TRBV20-1 TGCAGTGCTAGTTTCGCGGTCGGGACTTTCTCGAACACCGGGGAGCTGTTTTTT CSASFAVGTFSNTGELFF
17 once . TRBJ2-2 TRBV21-1 TGTGCCAGCAGCAACAGGGTTGGGGGTTTCAACACCGGGGAGCTGTTTTTT CASSNRVGGFNTGELFF
14 few TRBD1 TRBJ1-2 TRBV3-1 TGTGCCAGCAGCCAAGCGGGGGGGGACAGTGGCTACACCTTC CASSQAGGDSGYTF
15 . TRBD2 TRBJ2-1 TRBV6-6 TGTGCCAGCGGGTTAGCGGGGGGGCTTTACAATGAGCAGTTCTTC CASGLAGGLYNEQFF
14 once . TRBJ2-2 TRBV29-1 TGCAGCGTGGCGAAGAGGTTCGACACCGGGGAGCTGTTTTTT CSVAKRFDTGELFF
16 . . TRBJ1-2 TRBV7-9 TGTGCCAGCAGCTTCACCGGGGGATTCTTTAACTATGACTACACCTTC CASSFTGGFFNYDYTF
14 . . TRBJ2-1 TRBV11-2 TGTGCCAGCAGCTTACTAGACGTGATGAATGAGCAGTTCTTC CASSLLDVMNEQFF
15 many TRBD2 TRBJ2-1 TRBV3-1 TGTGCCAGCAGCCAAGACGGGGGGACCTACAATGAGCAGTTCTTC CASSQDGGTYNEQFF
15 few TRBD1 TRBJ1-2 TRBV7-9 TGTGCCAGCAGCTTGGGGACAGGGGGCGTGCCTGGCTACACCTTC CASSLGTGGVPGYTF
11 . TRBD1 TRBJ1-2 TRBV20-1 TGCAGTGTACACAGGGGGCCTGGCTACACCTTC CSVHRGPGYTF
13 . TRBD2 TRBJ2-7 TRBV29-1 TGCAGCCCCCGACTAGCGGGAGACAATGAGCAGTACTTC CSPRLAGDNEQYF
13 . . TRBJ2-7 TRBV25-1 TGTGCCAGCACCCCGGGCCGTTCCTACGAGCAGTACTTC CASTPGRSYEQYF
14 . . TRBJ2-7 TRBV7-8 TGTGCCAGCTTCGGGGGCGGGACGACCTACGAGCAGTACTTC CASFGGGTTYEQYF
14 . . TRBJ2-1 TRBV6-5 TGTGCCAGCAGTTACGGGAGGAAAACGAACGAGCAGTTCTTC CASSYGRKTNEQFF
15 . TRBD1 TRBJ1-5 TRBV27 TGTGCCAGCAGCCCGACAGGGGACAAGACTCAGCCCCAGCATTTT CASSPTGDKTQPQHF
16 many TRBD1 TRBJ2-1 TRBV5-1 TGCGCCAGCAGCTACGGGACAGGGATGGAGTACAATGAGCAGTTCTTC CASSYGTGMEYNEQFF